These 21 T cell receptor beta chains were all obtained from the same sample, sequenced in a study of blood T cells in healthy people across ages. Through a sample-barcoded 5' primer and a J-beta primer mix, a second PCR was run for roughly 6 to 12 cycles. MiXCR was run by TCRdb on the 5' RACE reads, yielding one entry per CDR3 protein. In the table there are about 1.5 million distinct CDR3 sequences, 35% to 45% of which are singletons. The sequencing sample was made of blood. Source of these receptors: a woman aged 18-30 years in good health.

V is TRBV7-9 and J is TRBJ1-1; unclear D gene. Looked up from germline, CDR1 is SEHNR and CDR2 is FQNEAQ (reference sequence). The CDR3 is 15 residues long. V lost 1 base and J 4 bases, leaving 13 bases between the germline ends. The CDR3 region has the DNA TGTGCCAGCAGCTTAGTGTTGGGTCGCGGCACTGAAGCTTTCTTT. Residues: CASSLVLGRGTEAFF.

The chain has TRBV20-1 and TRBJ2-1; perhaps D is TRBD1 or TRBD2 (6 bases each). V lost 3 bases and J lost 0, with 12 bases in between. The CDR3 has 15 residues. Germline V gene data show CDR1 as DFQATT and CDR2 as SNEGSKA (reference sequence). Written as DNA, the CDR3 is TGCAGTGCTAGGGGGGGCCCAAGCTCCTACAATGAGCAGTTCTTC. Translating it yields CSARGGPSSYNEQFF.

V is TRBV12-3 or TRBV12-4 and J is TRBJ1-5; D unresolved. Trimming removed 5 bases at V and 9 bases at J, with 11 bases between. The CDR3 runs 12 residues. The chain's CDR3 is CASSPARGPQHF. The CDR3, as DNA: TGTGCCAGCAGTCCGGCGCGAGGGCCCCAGCATTTT.

The J gene is TRBJ2-5, the V gene TRBV9; D gene unclear. Germline values: CDR1 SGDLS, CDR2 YYNGEE. V was pared by 0 bases and J by 4 bases, with 7 bases between. This CDR3 has 13 amino acids. CDR3 residues: CASSVVMGETQYF. CDR3 nucleotide sequence: TGTGCCAGCAGCGTAGTTATGGGAGAGACCCAGTACTTC.

This clonotype has just one count. The chain recombines TRBV29-1 with TRBJ1-1, with a tentative D call TRBD1 (6 bases). The CDR3 runs to 13 residues. V lost 6 bases, J lost 0 bases, and 11 bases lay in between. The germline gives CDR1 SQVTM, CDR2 ANQGSEA. DNA for the CDR3: TGCAGCGTCCAGGGGATCATGAACACTGAAGCTTTCTTT. Residues: CSVQGIMNTEAFF. Supplemented by reference TRBV29-1 and TRBJ1-1, the full variable domain reads SAVISQKPSRDICQRGTSLTIQCQVDSQVTMMFWYRQQPGQSLTLIATANQGSEATYESGFVIDKFPISRPNLTFSTLTVSNMSPEDSSIYLCSVQGIMNTEAFFGQGTRLTVV.

This clonotype was observed a handful of times. This rearrangement joins TRBV29-1 to TRBJ2-7; D remains unclear. CDR1 is SQVTM, CDR2 ANQGSEA, per germline. Between the trimmed V and J ends, which lost 5 bases and 7 bases, there was a span of 21 bases. This CDR3 comprises 14 residues. In DNA, the CDR3 is TGCAGCGTTAGGACCATATTAGTCTACAATGAGCAGTACTTC. This gives the protein CSVRTILVYNEQYF.

This clonotype was seen only a few times. The chain has TRBV12-3 or TRBV12-4 and TRBJ1-1, with D possibly TRBD1 on 5 matching bases. The CDR3 loop spans 16 amino acids. With 5 bases removed from V and 3 bases from J, the gap between germline ends came to 19 bases. CDR3 protein: CASSPSGMILDTEAFF. As DNA, the CDR3 is TGTGCCAGCAGTCCATCAGGGATGATTTTGGACACTGAAGCTTTCTTT.

The sample holds many counts of this clonotype. The V and J genes are TRBV29-1 and TRBJ2-7, with D possibly TRBD2 on 5 matching bases. Trimming took 1 base from V and 1 from J, leaving 8 bases between them. The germline CDR1 and CDR2 sequences are SQVTM and ANQGSEA. CDR3 length: 13 residues. CDR3 protein: CSVEGRPSYEQYF. In DNA, the CDR3 is TGCAGCGTTGAAGGGAGGCCATCCTACGAGCAGTACTTC.

The V call is TRBV6-5, the J call TRBJ2-1; 10 nucleotides line up with TRBD2. The CDR3 is 14 residues long. J was trimmed by 6 bases and V by 3 bases; bases with no gene match: 2. Germline CDR1 MNHEY, CDR2 SVGAGI. DNA for the CDR3: TGTGCCAGCAGTTATCTAGCGGGGGCCAATGAGCAGTTCTTC. It translates to CASSYLAGANEQFF.

The chain recombines TRBV29-1 with TRBJ2-1; possible D gene TRBD1, 5 bases. The CDR3 extends over 14 amino acids. Trimming cost V 4 bases and J 3 bases, with 13 bases left between them. Germline V gene lookup returns CDR1 SQVTM and CDR2 ANQGSEA. CDR3 bases: TGCAGCGTTGTCGTTAGGGGAATCTACAATGAGCAGTTCTTC. Encoded protein: CSVVVRGIYNEQFF.

This clonotype was seen more than once but under ten times. This chain connects TRBV4-1 to TRBJ2-5; 9 nucleotides align to TRBD2. This CDR3 region has 15 residues. Germline V gene sequence: CDR1 MGHRA, CDR2 YSYEKL. The V gene end was trimmed by 0 bases and the J gene end by 4 bases; junction bases not matched to a gene: 3. CDR3 region: CASSQDGGGAETQYF. For the CDR3, the DNA is TGCGCCAGCAGCCAAGACGGCGGGGGGGCAGAGACCCAGTACTTC.

The chain combines TRBV4-1 with TRBJ1-2; D call uncertain. Trimming took 1 base from V and 4 from J, leaving 10 bases between them. Germline V gives CDR1 MGHRA, CDR2 YSYEKL. This CDR3 region has 14 residues. CDR3 residues: CASSQVGSSYGYTF. CDR3 nucleotide sequence: TGCGCCAGCAGCCAAGTTGGAAGCTCCTATGGCTACACCTTC.

To note about this clonotype: The conserved phenylalanine or tryptophan is not found at the CDR3 terminus, so this likely reflects a read error. The chain couples TRBV12-3 or TRBV12-4 to TRBJ1-5; D not resolved. This CDR3 contains 14 residues. V lost 3 bases and J 5 bases, leaving 11 bases between the germline ends. CDR3 coding DNA: TGTGCCAGCAGTTTGCTCGGGTCTGATCAGCCCCAGCATTTG. Translating it yields CASSLLGSDQPQHL.

This clonotype was observed a few times. This sequence joins TRBV28 and TRBJ2-7, with 9 bases lining up with TRBD2. Germline CDR1 and CDR2: MDHEN and SYDVKM. This CDR3 contains 15 residues. V gave up 5 bases and J gave up 2 bases; unmatched junction bases: 7. The CDR3 DNA reads TGTGCCAGCAGTGGGGGGACTAGCTTCGCCTACGAGCAGTACTTC. It is translated as CASSGGTSFAYEQYF.

The rearrangement uses TRBV7-9 and TRBJ1-2; TRBD1 is a possible D gene (5 bases). Germline V gene sequence: CDR1 SEHNR, CDR2 FQNEAQ (reference sequence). This CDR3 spans 13 amino acids. V shed 8 bases and J shed 8 bases, with 18 bases lying between them. CDR3: CASGPPLTGGYTF. In DNA form, the CDR3 reads TGTGCCAGCGGCCCACCGCTTACAGGCGGCTACACCTTC.

The V call is TRBV12-3 or TRBV12-4, the J call TRBJ2-3, with a possible D match to TRBD2 (5 bases). V lost 1 base to trimming and J lost 10 bases, with 15 bases between them. The CDR3 extends over 14 amino acids. This chain's CDR3 is CASSLGAARGAQYF. The DNA of the CDR3 is TGTGCCAGCAGTTTAGGGGCCGCCCGGGGAGCGCAGTATTTT.

This clonotype was counted between two and nine times. The chain uses TRBV2 and TRBJ2-3; 12 bases match TRBD2. Trimming cost V 6 bases and J 5 bases; bases outside gene matches: 6. Germline V gives CDR1 SNHLY, CDR2 FYNNEI. This CDR3 is 15 amino acids long. The CDR3 protein is CASRLLAGGEDTQYF. CDR3 bases: TGTGCCAGCAGACTTCTAGCGGGGGGGGAAGATACGCAGTATTTT.

The gene calls are TRBV27 and TRBJ1-2; 8 positions agree with TRBD1. The CDR3 extends over 14 amino acids. CDR1 is MNHEY, CDR2 SMNVEV, per germline (reference sequence). The V segment lost 5 bases and the J segment 4 bases; nucleotides outside the gene matches: 6. CDR3 in DNA: TGTGCCAGCAGTATTCAGGGGGCTGGCTATGGCTACACCTTC. Its translation: CASSIQGAGYGYTF.

The chain employs TRBV10-3 and TRBJ2-7, with 10 bases aligning to TRBD1. CDR3 length equals 15 residues. Germline values: CDR1 ENHRY, CDR2 SYGVKD. J gave up 3 bases and V 3 bases, and 5 bases lay outside the gene matches. The CDR3 DNA follows: TGTGCCATCAGTGATCCCGGGACAGGGGACTACGAGCAGTACTTC. Its protein is CAISDPGTGDYEQYF.

Ten or more counts support this clonotype. The chain is built from TRBV24-1 and TRBJ2-1; 7 bases are shared with TRBD1. V lost 7 bases and J lost 10; bases outside the gene matches: 15. This CDR3 is built from 15 residues. CDR1 is KGHDR, CDR2 SFDVKD, per germline. Here the CDR3 reads CATSQTRDSREEQFF. CDR3 sequence (DNA): TGTGCCACCAGCCAAACCAGGGACAGCCGAGAAGAGCAGTTCTTC.

This clonotype was seen many times. Compared with germline, one end of the junction differs, possibly owing to a read error. The chain carries TRBV5-1 and TRBJ2-7; 11 nucleotides line up with TRBD1. CDR1 is SGHRS, CDR2 YFSETQ, per germline. This CDR3 comprises 14 residues. CDR3 loop: CASSAGTGGYEQYF. As DNA, the CDR3 is TGTGCCAGCAGCGCCGGGACAGGGGGGTACGAGCAGTACTTC.